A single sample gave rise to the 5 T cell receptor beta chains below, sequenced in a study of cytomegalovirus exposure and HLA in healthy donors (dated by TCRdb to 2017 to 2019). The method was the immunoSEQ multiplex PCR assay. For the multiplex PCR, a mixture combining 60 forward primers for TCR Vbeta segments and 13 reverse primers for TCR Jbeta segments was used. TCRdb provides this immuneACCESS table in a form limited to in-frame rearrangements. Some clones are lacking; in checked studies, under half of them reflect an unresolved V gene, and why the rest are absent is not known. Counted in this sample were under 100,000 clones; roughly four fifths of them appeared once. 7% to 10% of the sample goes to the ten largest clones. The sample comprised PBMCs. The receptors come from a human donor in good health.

This chain's CDR3 is CASSPGLAGLFQETQYF. Here the CDR3 DNA reads TGTGCCAGCAGCCCGGGACTAGCGGGGCTCTTCCAGGAGACCCAGTACTTC. The V gene is TRBV7-6, the J gene TRBJ2-5; 13 nucleotides match TRBD2. CDR1 is SGHVS and CDR2 is FNYEAQ in the germline V gene. Losses at the gene ends were 5 bases for V and 5 bases for J; bases not matched to a gene: 11. The CDR3 extends over 17 amino acids.

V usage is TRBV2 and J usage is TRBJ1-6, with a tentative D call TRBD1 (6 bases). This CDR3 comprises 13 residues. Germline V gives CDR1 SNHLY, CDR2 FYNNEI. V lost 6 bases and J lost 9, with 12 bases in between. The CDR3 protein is CASRGHPSSPLHF. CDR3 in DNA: TGTGCCAGCAGGGGACACCCTAGTTCACCCCTCCACTTT. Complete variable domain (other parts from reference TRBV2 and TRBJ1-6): EPEVTQTPSHQVTQMGQEVILRCVPISNHLYFYWYRQILGQKVEFLVSFYNNEISEKSEIFDDQFSVERPDGSNFTLKIRSTKLEDSAMYFCASRGHPSSPLHFGNGTRLTVT.

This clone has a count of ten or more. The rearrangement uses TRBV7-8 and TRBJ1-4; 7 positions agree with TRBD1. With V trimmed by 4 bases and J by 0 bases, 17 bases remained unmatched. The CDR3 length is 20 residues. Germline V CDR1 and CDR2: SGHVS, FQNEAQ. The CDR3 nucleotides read TGTGCCAGCAGCTCAACCCTATTCATAGGACAGGTTGCAACTAATGAAAAACTGTTTTTT. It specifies CASSSTLFIGQVATNEKLFF.

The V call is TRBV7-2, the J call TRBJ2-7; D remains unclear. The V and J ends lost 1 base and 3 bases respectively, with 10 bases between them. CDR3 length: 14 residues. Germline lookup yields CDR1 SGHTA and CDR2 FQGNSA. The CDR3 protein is CASSLDEVVYEQYF. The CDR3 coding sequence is TGTGCCAGCAGCTTAGACGAGGTGGTCTACGAGCAGTACTTC. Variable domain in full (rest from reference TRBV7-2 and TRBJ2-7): GAGVSQSPSNKVTEKGKDVELRCDPISGHTALYWYRQSLGQGLEFLIYFQGNSAPDKSGLPSDRFSAERTGGSVSTLTIQRTQQEDSAVYLCASSLDEVVYEQYFGPGTRLTVT.

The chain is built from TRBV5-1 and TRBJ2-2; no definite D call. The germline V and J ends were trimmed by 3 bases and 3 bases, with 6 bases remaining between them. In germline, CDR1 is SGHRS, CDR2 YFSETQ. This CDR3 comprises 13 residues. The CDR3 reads CASSSFDTGELFF. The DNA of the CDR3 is TGCGCCAGCAGCTCCTTTGACACCGGGGAGCTGTTTTTT. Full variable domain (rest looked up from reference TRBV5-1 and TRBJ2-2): KAGVTQTPRYLIKTRGQQVTLSCSPISGHRSVSWYQQTPGQGLQFLFEYFSETQRNKGNFPGRFSGRQFSNSRSEMNVSTLELGDSALYLCASSSFDTGELFFGEGSRLTVL.